A selection of T cell receptor beta chains follows, all from one sample in a study of response to subunit inactivated influenza vaccine. MiXCR was run by TCRdb on the RT-PCR reads, yielding one entry per CDR3 protein. This table holds roughly 570,000 distinct CDR3 sequences, 10% to 15% found once. The starting material was PBMCs from blood, obtained more than 35 days after vaccination. Receptor source: a man aged 45-60 years who received an inactivated influenza vaccine. Each CDR3 is given with its conserved first and last residue. A D gene is named only where the DNA matches it firmly. The size entry is marked missing in some rows and otherwise reads once, few, many or a size class.

CDR3nt,CDR3aa,d_gene,j_gene,abundance,v_gene
TGTGCCATCAGTGAGTCTCGTCGGACAGGGTCGTCCTACGAGCAGTACTTC,CAISESRRTGSSYEQYF,TRBD1,TRBJ2-7,few,TRBV10-3
TGTGCCAGCAGCGTAAGATCTCATTTACCTGGCTACACCTTC,CASSVRSHLPGYTF,.,TRBJ1-2,.,TRBV9
TGCGCCAGCAGCCGGAAAGACAGGGGGAGTATGAACACTGAAGCTTTCTTT,CASSRKDRGSMNTEAFF,TRBD1,TRBJ1-1,.,TRBV4-3
TGTGCCATCAGCTTAGGGGGAACTAACTATGGCTACACCTTC,CAISLGGTNYGYTF,.,TRBJ1-2,few,TRBV10-3
TGTGCCAGCATCAAGACAGCGTCGAACACTGAAGCTTTCTTT,CASIKTASNTEAFF,.,TRBJ1-1,few,TRBV5-6
TGTGCCAGCAGTTTAGATCATGGGACGCGGACCACCGGGGAGCTGTTTTTT,CASSLDHGTRTTGELFF,.,TRBJ2-2,few,TRBV12-3/TRBV12-4
TGTGCCAGCAGCCCCGGACTGGGTGAAGCTTTCTTT,CASSPGLGEAFF,.,TRBJ1-1,.,TRBV7-9
TGTGCCAGCAGCACTAGGGTGGCCCTGCAGTTCTTC,CASSTRVALQFF,.,TRBJ2-1,.,TRBV11-2
TGTGCCAGCAGCCAAGATGCAGGGCGCCCAGCGGGAAACACCATATATTTT,CASSQDAGRPAGNTIYF,.,TRBJ1-3,few,TRBV4-2
TGCGCCAGCAGCTTGGAGCCTACTAGTTTCTATGAGCAGTTCTTC,CASSLEPTSFYEQFF,.,TRBJ2-1,few,TRBV5-1